The rows below give T cell receptor beta chains drawn from one sample of a study of blood T cell repertoires in COVID-19. The assay was immunoSEQ multiplex PCR, and TCRdb's table has in-frame clones only and misses some. The sample carries about 120,000 clones, 80% to 85% recorded once. Sample: peripheral blood. The receptors here all came from a woman between 45 and 65 years old with acute or convalescent COVID-19. The CDR3 runs from the conserved cysteine through the conserved F or W. The D gene is left open where the match is weak. A row's size may be missing; if present it is once, few, many or a size class.

V gene,J gene,clone size,D gene,CDR3 DNA,CDR3 protein
TRBV28,TRBJ1-2,.,.,TGTGCCAGCAGTTTTTCTAGGGGGACCCCTGTCTATGGCTACACCTTC,CASSFSRGTPVYGYTF
TRBV6-5,TRBJ1-5,.,.,TGTGCCAGCAGTTATGACAGTTTCAATCAGCCCCAGCATTTT,CASSYDSFNQPQHF
TRBV5-1,TRBJ2-6,.,.,TGCGCCAGCAGCCCCGGGACATCACCTACTAGCTCTGGGGCCAACGTCCTGACTTTC,CASSPGTSPTSSGANVLTF
TRBV4-1,TRBJ2-6,.,TRBD1,TGCGCCAGCAGCCCCCGGGACAGGGGCTCTGGGGCCAACGTCCTGACTTTC,CASSPRDRGSGANVLTF
TRBV3-1/TRBV3-2,TRBJ1-1,few,.,TGTGCCAGCAGCCTTGGGGGCTTTACTGAAGCTTTCTTT,CASSLGGFTEAFF
TRBV11-1,TRBJ2-5,.,.,TGTGCCAGCAGCTTAGACTACCAAGAGACCCAGTACTTC,CASSLDYQETQYF
TRBV15,TRBJ1-5,few,.,TGTGCCACCAGCAGAGATAGTCATCAGCCCCAGCATTTT,CATSRDSHQPQHF
TRBV6-1,TRBJ2-3,.,TRBD2,TGTGCCAGCAGTGACCGGCTAGCGGGGGCAGATACGCAGTATTTT,CASSDRLAGADTQYF
TRBV3-1/TRBV3-2,TRBJ1-1,.,.,TGTGCCAGCAGCCCCCTGGAGGGTGAGGCTTTCTTT,CASSPLEGEAFF
TRBV3-1/TRBV3-2,TRBJ1-3,.,.,TGTGCCAGCAGCCGAACACACGGGACATATGGAAACACCATATATTTT,CASSRTHGTYGNTIYF
TRBV13,TRBJ2-1,once,.,TGTGCCAGCAGGGGGAGGGAGCAGTTCTTC,CASRGREQFF
TRBV7-2,TRBJ2-7,.,TRBD1,TGTGCCAGCAGCACCCAACAGGGGAGCTACGAGCAGTACTTC,CASSTQQGSYEQYF
TRBV2,TRBJ1-1,.,.,TGTGCCAGCAGTGTGACTGGGGAGGTGGAAGCTTTCTTT,CASSVTGEVEAFF
TRBV27,TRBJ1-5,few,.,TGTGCCAGCCGCCGGAACAGAGATAGCAATCAGCCCCAGCATTTT,CASRRNRDSNQPQHF
TRBV15,TRBJ2-3,.,TRBD2,TGTGCCACCAGCGGACTAGATAGCGGGAGGACAGATACGCAGTATTTT,CATSGLDSGRTDTQYF
TRBV6-5,TRBJ2-3,.,TRBD1,TGTGCCAGCAGTTCCATGACAGGGGTCCCAGATACGCAGTATTTT,CASSSMTGVPDTQYF
TRBV20-1,TRBJ1-1,.,.,TGCAGTGCTCGTGCCGCCGACAGAGTGAACACTGAAGCTTTCTTT,CSARAADRVNTEAFF
TRBV27,TRBJ2-7,.,TRBD2,TGTGCCAGCACCAAAGCGCTAGCGGGAACGTATGAGCAGTACTTC,CASTKALAGTYEQYF
TRBV9,TRBJ2-1,few,TRBD2,TGTGCCAGCAGCGTAAGTCGAGCGGGAGGGCCCGTCAGGTCCTACAATGAGCAGTTCTTC,CASSVSRAGGPVRSYNEQFF
TRBV6-5,TRBJ1-2,.,.,TGTGCCAGCAGCCTAACACCACAGGGCTACTATGGCTACACCTTC,CASSLTPQGYYGYTF
TRBV6-5,TRBJ2-5,.,TRBD1,TGTGCCAGCAGCAGGGGGCGCGAGACCCAGTACTTC,CASSRGRETQYF
TRBV28,TRBJ1-6,.,.,TGTGCCAGCAGCCTAAGGGCAGGGAATAATTCACCCCTCCACTTT,CASSLRAGNNSPLHF
TRBV5-1,TRBJ1-2,.,TRBD1,TGCGCCAGCAGCGACGGACAGGGTAACTATGGCTACACCTTC,CASSDGQGNYGYTF